This T cell receptor (beta chain) was profiled in a study of blood T cell repertoires in COVID-19. About the research overall: From the United States, Italy and Spain came samples of acute and convalescent COVID-19. The analysed material was cDNA or gDNA that came from T cells, B-cell-depleted T cells, or PBMCs.

Repertoires were generated with immunoSEQ multiplex PCR, while TCRdb's copy carries only in-frame clones and drops some. The sample shows 95,000 to 150,000 clones, 82% of them seen only once. Trimming removed 0 bases at V and 1 base at J, with 7 bases between. This CDR3 is built from 15 residues. The germline CDR1 and CDR2 sequences are SGHKS and YYEKEE (reference sequence). This TCR came from a woman aged 65 to 85 with acute or convalescent COVID-19. The chain carries TRBV5-5 and TRBJ2-2; D is ambiguous. Material: peripheral blood. The CDR3 region is CASSLGHMNTGELFF. In DNA, the CDR3 is TGTGCCAGCAGCTTGGGACACATGAACACCGGGGAGCTGTTTTTT.